A single sample gave rise to the 16 T cell receptor beta chains below, sequenced in a study of T cells in pancreatic ductal adenocarcinoma. No neoadjuvant therapy was given to the selected pancreatic ductal adenocarcinoma patients before their surgery. Repertoires were generated with immunoSEQ multiplex PCR, while TCRdb's copy carries only in-frame clones and drops some. The sample contains over 85,000 clones, about 96% of which appear only once. What was sequenced was PBMCs. These receptors were collected from a human donor with pancreatic ductal adenocarcinoma.

J is TRBJ2-7 and V is TRBV7-8, with a possible D match to TRBD2 (5 bases). This CDR3 contains 13 residues. The V and J ends lost 11 bases and 4 bases respectively, with 18 bases between them. The germline V gene has CDR1 SGHVS and CDR2 FQNEAQ. CDR3 loop: CAGEAANRYEQYF. Written as DNA, the CDR3 is TGTGCCGGGGAAGCGGCCAACAGATACGAGCAGTACTTC.

This clone was seen once. The chain is built from TRBV7-2 and TRBJ2-7; 9 nucleotides agree with TRBD1. This CDR3 region has 15 residues. The germline CDR1 and CDR2 sequences are SGHTA and FQGNSA. Trimming cost V 3 bases and J 4 bases; bases outside gene matches: 7. DNA of the CDR3: TGTGCCAGCAGCTTTTCGGGACAGGGAGTATACGAGCAGTACTTC. Amino acids: CASSFSGQGVYEQYF.

V is TRBV6-6 and J is TRBJ1-5; possible D gene TRBD1, 5 bases. This CDR3 is built from 16 residues. In germline, CDR1 is MNHNY, CDR2 SVGAGI (reference sequence). The germline V and J ends were trimmed by 6 bases and 3 bases, with 18 bases remaining between them. The CDR3 reads CASSPRRDRSNQPQHF. Here the CDR3 DNA reads TGTGCCAGCAGCCCCCGGCGGGACCGATCCAATCAGCCCCAGCATTTT.

This clone occurred once. The chain carries TRBV27 and TRBJ2-2, with D possibly matching TRBD1 (6 bases). Germline V gives CDR1 MNHEY, CDR2 SMNVEV (reference sequence). The CDR3 runs to 15 residues. V gave up 4 bases and J gave up 6 bases, with 15 bases separating them. The CDR3 nucleotides are TGTGCCAGCAGTTCTCAGGGGAACGGGGCCGGGGAGCTGTTTTTT. Its translation: CASSSQGNGAGELFF.

In DNA form, the CDR3 reads TGTGCCAGCAGCCAAGTAGCGGGGAGCCCCAATCAGCCCCAGCATTTT. It specifies CASSQVAGSPNQPQHF. The rearrangement joins TRBV4-2 to TRBJ1-5; no firm D call. The V end was cut by 1 base, the J end by 3 bases, with 13 bases between. The CDR3 runs to 16 residues. Germline assignment: CDR1 LGHNA and CDR2 YNFKEQ.

The gene calls are TRBV30 and TRBJ2-4; TRBD2 matches at 9 bases. This CDR3 has 19 residues. The germline gives CDR1 GTSNPN, CDR2 SVGIG (reference sequence). The J segment lost 0 bases and the V segment lost 1 base, leaving 13 bases of the junction unmatched. CDR3 in DNA: TGTGCCTGGAGTGAATCGAGACTAGCGGATTATCTAGCCAAAAACATTCAGTACTTC. Protein: CAWSESRLADYLAKNIQYF.

In this sample, this clone turned up a few times. The chain carries TRBV6-1 and TRBJ1-5; TRBD1 matches 7 bases. CDR1 MNHNS and CDR2 SASEGT come from the germline V gene. CDR3 length equals 15 residues. V was clipped by 2 bases and J by 4 bases; unmatched bases: 5. This chain's CDR3 is CASSETTGPNQPQHF. In DNA, the CDR3 is TGTGCCAGCAGTGAAACGACAGGGCCTAATCAGCCCCAGCATTTT.

The rearrangement uses TRBV7-2 and TRBJ2-1; possible D gene TRBD2, 6 bases. The CDR3 totals 15 residues. CDR1 and CDR2 (germline): SGHTA, FQGNSA. V gave up 1 base and J gave up 6 bases, with 13 bases separating them. The CDR3 DNA reads as TGTGCCAGCAGCTTAGTCGGCGGGATCAGCAATGAGCAGTTCTTC. This encodes CASSLVGGISNEQFF.

V gene TRBV28 combines with J gene TRBJ1-2; D remains ambiguous. Trimming removed 1 base at V and 5 bases at J, with 5 bases between. Germline assignment: CDR1 MDHEN and CDR2 SYDVKM. CDR3 length: 12 residues. CDR3 DNA sequence: TGTGCCAGCAGTTTATCGGAGTATGGCTACACCTTC. Its translation is CASSLSEYGYTF.

The V and J genes are TRBV9 and TRBJ2-1; the match to TRBD2 covers 7 bases. The germline gives CDR1 SGDLS, CDR2 YYNGEE. This CDR3 region has 16 residues. After removal of 5 bases from V and 4 bases from J, the junction contained 12 bases not matched to a gene. CDR3 in DNA: TGTGCCAGCAGTGGTGGAGGGAGGGGCAGTTACAATGAGCAGTTCTTC. It codes for CASSGGGRGSYNEQFF.

The chain is built from TRBV29-1 and TRBJ2-7, with TRBD1 identical over 7 bases. J gave up 3 bases and V 4 bases, and 21 bases lay outside the gene matches. The V gene's germline CDR1 is SQVTM and CDR2 ANQGSEA. The CDR3 runs to 18 residues. Here the CDR3 DNA reads TGCAGCGTTGGTTTAGGGTGGAACCCGGGACAGAAGAACTACGAGCAGTACTTC. Its protein is CSVGLGWNPGQKNYEQYF.

The rearrangement links TRBV15 to TRBJ1-4, with D possibly matching TRBD1 (6 bases). CDR3 length equals 15 residues. CDR1 LNHNV and CDR2 YYDKDF come from the germline V gene (reference sequence). Trimming removed 1 base at V and 8 bases at J, with 14 bases between. The CDR3 is CATSRGAGAAEKLFF. CDR3 bases: TGTGCCACCAGCAGAGGGGCAGGGGCGGCGGAAAAACTGTTTTTT.

The chain links TRBV7-2 to TRBJ2-7, with 14 bases matching TRBD2. Trimming removed 7 bases from V and 4 bases from J; junction bases left unmatched: 12. The CDR3 consists of 17 residues. The germline V gene has CDR1 SGHTA and CDR2 FQGNSA. The CDR3 region is CASTSGRTSGRLYEQYF. Written as DNA, the CDR3 is TGTGCCAGCACTTCTGGCAGGACTAGCGGGAGGCTATACGAGCAGTACTTC. Full variable domain (rest looked up from reference TRBV7-2 and TRBJ2-7): GAGVSQSPSNKVTEKGKDVELRCDPISGHTALYWYRQSLGQGLEFLIYFQGNSAPDKSGLPSDRFSAERTGGSVSTLTIQRTQQEDSAVYLCASTSGRTSGRLYEQYFGPGTRLTVT.

This chain connects TRBV7-6 to TRBJ2-3; maybe TRBD2 (6 bases). The CDR3 consists of 14 residues. The ends were cut back, 4 bases at V and 4 bases at J, with 12 bases in the middle. Germline CDR1 is SGHVS and CDR2 is FNYEAQ. CDR3 nucleotide sequence: TGTGCCAGCAGCTACTCCGGGAGCGCAGATACGCAGTATTTT. Encoded protein: CASSYSGSADTQYF. The full variable domain, rest sourced from reference TRBV7-6 and TRBJ2-3, is GAGVSQSPRYKVTKRGQDVALRCDPISGHVSLYWYRQALGQGPEFLTYFNYEAQQDKSGLPNDRFSAERPEGSISTLTIQRTEQRDSAMYRCASSYSGSADTQYFGPGTRLTVL.

V is TRBV7-3 and J is TRBJ2-3, with D tentatively TRBD2 (6 bases). The CDR3 is 15 amino acids. The germline gives CDR1 SGHTA, CDR2 FQGTGA. Trimming shortened V by 2 bases and J by 4 bases, and 13 bases separated the two germline ends. As DNA, the CDR3 is TGTGCCAGCAGCTTACGAGGCGGGAACGCAGATACGCAGTATTTT. Protein: CASSLRGGNADTQYF.

The chain combines TRBV28 with TRBJ2-3; the D is unclear. V lost 3 bases and J 6 bases, leaving 10 bases between the germline ends. Germline CDR1 is MDHEN and CDR2 is SYDVKM. This CDR3 comprises 13 residues. The CDR3 nucleotides are TGTGCCAGCAGTTTGCCTGGAGAGGATACGCAGTATTTT. It codes for CASSLPGEDTQYF. Together with reference TRBV28 and TRBJ2-3, the CDR3 gives the full variable domain: DVKVTQSSRYLVKRTGEKVFLECVQDMDHENMFWYRQDPGLGLRLIYFSYDVKMKEKGDIPEGYSVSREKKERFSLILESASTNQTSMYLCASSLPGEDTQYFGPGTRLTVL.